One and the same sample provided the 21 T cell receptor beta chains below, sequenced in a study of blood T cell repertoires in COVID-19. Some clones are missing from TCRdb's copy, which holds only in-frame ones; the method was immunoSEQ multiplex PCR. Among about 200,000 clones listed, roughly nine tenths were seen once. The sequencing sample was made of peripheral blood. Receptor source: a woman in her 70s with acute or convalescent COVID-19.

The chain employs TRBV6-5 and TRBJ1-5; D is ambiguous. CDR3 length: 15 residues. Germline lookup yields CDR1 MNHEY and CDR2 SVGAGI. Trimming cost V 5 bases and J 0 bases, with 11 bases left between them. CDR3 bases: TGTGCCAGCAGTCCCCAGGCTTATAGCAATCAGCCCCAGCATTTT. Encoded protein: CASSPQAYSNQPQHF.

The V and J genes are TRBV19 and TRBJ2-1; 8 bases agree with TRBD1. The CDR3 consists of 14 residues. Looked up from germline, CDR1 is LNHDA and CDR2 is SQIVND (reference sequence). The trim removed 5 bases at V and 7 bases at J, leaving 7 bases unmatched. The CDR3 loop is CASSLRTGRNEQFF. Here the CDR3 DNA reads TGTGCCAGTAGTCTAAGGACAGGGAGGAATGAGCAGTTCTTC.

This clone has a handful of counts. This CDR3 is CASSLDINTGELFF. The CDR3 coding sequence is TGTGCCAGCAGCTTAGACATTAACACCGGGGAGCTGTTTTTT. The J gene is TRBJ2-2, the V gene TRBV7-3, with D uncertain. This CDR3 contains 14 residues. The V gene's germline CDR1 is SGHTA and CDR2 FQGTGA. Trimming pared 2 bases from V and 2 bases from J, leaving 6 bases between.

The rearrangement uses TRBV5-6 and TRBJ2-7; 9 bases fit TRBD2. V was pared by 1 base and J by 3 bases, with 5 bases of the junction left unmatched. Germline V gene data show CDR1 as SGHDT and CDR2 as YYEEEE. The CDR3 runs 15 residues. CDR3 loop: CASSLFLAGNYEQYF. The DNA of the CDR3 is TGTGCCAGCAGCTTGTTCCTAGCGGGAAACTACGAGCAGTACTTC.

The chain employs TRBV5-1 and TRBJ2-3, with 9 bases identical to TRBD1. CDR3 size: 16 residues. Germline CDR1 and CDR2: SGHRS and YFSETQ. Trimming at V came to 0 bases and at J to 0 bases, leaving 2 bases not matched to a gene. CDR3 in amino acids: CASSLGTGASTDTQYF. CDR3 nucleotide sequence: TGCGCCAGCAGCTTGGGGACAGGGGCTAGCACAGATACGCAGTATTTT.

The chain has TRBV5-1 and TRBJ1-4; no definite D call. The CDR3 has 15 amino acids. Trimming stripped 5 bases from V and 3 bases from J, with 14 bases between. Germline CDR1 is SGHRS and CDR2 is YFSETQ. CDR3 DNA: TGCGCCAGCAGTCCTGGGAGTCGGGCTAATGAAAAACTGTTTTTT. It codes for CASSPGSRANEKLFF.

The chain combines TRBV19 with TRBJ2-2; 10 bases fit TRBD2. This CDR3 has 16 amino acids. Per the germline V gene, CDR1 is LNHDA and CDR2 is SQIVND (reference sequence). After removal of 5 bases from V and 7 bases from J, the junction contained 10 bases not matched to a gene. CDR3 in DNA: TGTGCCAGTAGTTATCGGAGCGGGAGGGCCATCGGGGAGCTGTTTTTT. It is translated as CASSYRSGRAIGELFF.

In its sample, this clone was seen once. The V gene is TRBV5-5, the J gene TRBJ1-1; a possible D gene is TRBD1 (6 bases). Germline V lookup: CDR1 SGHKS, CDR2 YYEKEE (reference sequence). V lost 3 bases and J 1 base, leaving 13 bases between the germline ends. The CDR3 consists of 15 residues. DNA for the CDR3: TGTGCCAGCAGCTGGCTTGGGACACCGAACACTGAAGCTTTCTTT. Protein sequence: CASSWLGTPNTEAFF.

This clone was detected a few times. The chain uses TRBV27 and TRBJ2-3, with 7 bases identical to TRBD2. CDR1 is MNHEY and CDR2 is SMNVEV in the germline V gene (reference sequence). The CDR3 is 17 residues long. V dropped 4 bases and J dropped 1; count of bases not matched to a gene: 11. DNA for the CDR3: TGTGCCAGCAGTTCGCCATCCGGGGAGGGAGGCACAGATACGCAGTATTTT. This translates into CASSSPSGEGGTDTQYF.

The rearrangement uses TRBV6-5 and TRBJ2-2, with TRBD1 matching 10 bases. The CDR3 contains 15 residues. Trimming at V came to 4 bases and at J to 3 bases, leaving 2 bases not matched to a gene. From germline, CDR1 is MNHEY and CDR2 SVGAGI. The CDR3 region is CASSSGQGDTGELFF. The CDR3 bases are TGTGCCAGCAGTTCCGGACAGGGGGACACCGGGGAGCTGTTTTTT.

The chain is built from TRBV7-2 and TRBJ2-3, with TRBD2 identical over 8 bases. This CDR3 has 14 amino acids. V lost 3 bases to trimming and J lost 1 base; unmatched junction nucleotides: 0. Germline CDR1 SGHTA, CDR2 FQGNSA. Written as DNA, the CDR3 is TGTGCCAGCAGCTTGACTAGCGGCACAGATACGCAGTATTTT. Translating it yields CASSLTSGTDTQYF.

The chain employs TRBV2 and TRBJ2-6; D gene uncertain. The CDR3 is 12 residues long. Trimming took 8 bases from V and 1 from J, leaving 3 bases between them. Looked up from germline, CDR1 is SNHLY and CDR2 is FYNNEI. The CDR3 spells CASSSGANVLTF. As DNA, the CDR3 is TGTGCCAGCTCTTCTGGGGCCAACGTCCTGACTTTC.

This chain connects TRBV10-3 to TRBJ1-1; 7 bases are a match to TRBD1. Germline assignment: CDR1 ENHRY and CDR2 SYGVKD. J lost 0 bases, V lost 6 bases, and 4 bases had no gene match. There are 14 residues in the CDR3. The CDR3 loop reads CAIRAGGMNTEAFF. CDR3 DNA sequence: TGTGCCATCAGGGCAGGGGGAATGAACACTGAAGCTTTCTTT.

The chain has TRBV19 and TRBJ1-4; a possible D gene is TRBD1 (5 bases). Trimming stripped 4 bases from V and 13 bases from J, with 19 bases between. The CDR3 runs to 14 residues. Germline CDR1 and CDR2: LNHDA and SQIVND (reference sequence). The chain's CDR3 is CASSRTRPQGRLFF. The CDR3 DNA follows: TGTGCCAGTAGTAGAACCCGCCCCCAGGGTCGACTGTTTTTT.

The chain uses TRBV27 and TRBJ2-7; no firm D call. Germline V gene data show CDR1 as MNHEY and CDR2 as SMNVEV (reference sequence). V was shortened by 5 bases and J by 5 bases, with 10 bases between the two germline ends. This CDR3 region has 12 residues. Here the CDR3 reads CASSRSRDEQYF. Written as DNA, the CDR3 is TGTGCCAGCAGTAGATCCCGGGACGAGCAGTACTTC.

The rearrangement uses TRBV2 and TRBJ2-7, with TRBD1 identical over 8 bases. The germline CDR1 and CDR2 sequences are SNHLY and FYNNEI. V lost 5 bases to trimming and J lost 3 bases; unmatched junction nucleotides: 6. The CDR3 sequence is 14 residues long. CDR3 bases: TGTGCCAGCAGTCCCCGCACAGGGGGCTACGAGCAGTACTTC. It specifies CASSPRTGGYEQYF.

The chain combines TRBV2 with TRBJ2-7, with TRBD2 as a possible D gene (6 bases). With 3 bases removed from V and 7 bases from J, the gap between germline ends came to 13 bases. This CDR3 contains 13 residues. Looked up from germline, CDR1 is SNHLY and CDR2 is FYNNEI. CDR3 in amino acids: CASSDNAGWEQYF. In DNA form, the CDR3 reads TGTGCCAGCAGTGACAATGCGGGGTGGGAGCAGTACTTC.

This chain links TRBV28 with TRBJ2-7; 7 nucleotides line up with TRBD2. The CDR3 loop spans 13 amino acids. CDR1 is MDHEN and CDR2 is SYDVKM in the germline V gene. Trimming removed 8 bases from V and 2 bases from J; junction bases left unmatched: 6. CDR3 coding DNA: TGTGCCAGCGGATTAGCGGGTCCCTACGAGCAGTACTTC. It is translated as CASGLAGPYEQYF.

The V and J genes are TRBV7-8 and TRBJ2-7; TRBD1 is a possible D gene (10 bases). The V end was cut by 5 bases, the J end by 7 bases, with 21 bases between. The CDR3 runs 15 residues. The germline V gene encodes CDR1 SGHVS and CDR2 FQNEAQ. DNA for the CDR3: TGTGCCAGCAGCGCTAGCGGGACAGGGGTAGGGGAGCAGTACTTC. It specifies CASSASGTGVGEQYF. The variable domain in full, completed from reference TRBV7-8 and TRBJ2-7, reads GAGVSQSPRYKVAKRGQDVALRCDPISGHVSLFWYQQALGQGPEFLTYFQNEAQLDKSGLPSDRFFAERPEGSVSTLKIQRTQQEDSAVYLCASSASGTGVGEQYFGPGTRLTVT.

The chain couples TRBV1 to TRBJ1-4. TRBV1 is reported as a pseudogene. This CDR3 comprises 16 residues. The CDR3 DNA follows: TGCACCAGCAGCCAAGGAAGGAGGGGTCTAAATGAAAAACTGTTTTTT. The encoded protein is CTSSQGRRGLNEKLFF.

The chain has TRBV10-3 and TRBJ1-4; 8 bases line up with TRBD1. Germline CDR1 ENHRY, CDR2 SYGVKD. The V and J ends lost 3 bases and 3 bases, in that order; junction bases with no gene match: 3. CDR3 length equals 15 residues. CDR3 sequence reads: CAISDRGPSNEKLFF. CDR3 DNA: TGTGCCATCAGTGACAGGGGGCCCTCTAATGAAAAACTGTTTTTT.